Presented here are 14 T cell receptor beta chains from one specimen sequenced in a study of blood T cell repertoires in COVID-19. Some clones are missing from TCRdb's copy, which holds only in-frame ones; the method was immunoSEQ multiplex PCR. This sample has about 330,000 clones, with over 80% found just once. The sequencing sample was made of PBMCs or T cells enriched from blood (not recorded which). These receptors originate from a man aged 30-40 years who had recovered from COVID-19.

This clone has only a few counts. V and J are TRBV3-1 (or the pseudogene TRBV3-2) and TRBJ1-1, with 10 positions matching TRBD1. Germline CDR1 and CDR2: LGHDT and YNNKEL (reference sequence). This CDR3 is 16 amino acids long. V was pared by 3 bases and J by 5 bases, with 9 bases of the junction left unmatched. Here the CDR3 DNA reads TGTGCCAGCAGCCAGCGACTAGGGACAGGGGTAACTGAAGCTTTCTTT. Protein product: CASSQRLGTGVTEAFF.

J is TRBJ2-1 and V is TRBV28; D call uncertain. CDR1 MDHEN and CDR2 SYDVKM come from the germline V gene. The CDR3 has 11 amino acids. V lost 8 bases and J lost 5, with 7 bases in between. CDR3 nucleotide sequence: TGTGCCAGCTCCATCCACAATGAGCAGTTCTTC. This gives the protein CASSIHNEQFF. Looking up the rest from reference TRBV28 and TRBJ2-1 gives the full variable domain: DVKVTQSSRYLVKRTGEKVFLECVQDMDHENMFWYRQDPGLGLRLIYFSYDVKMKEKGDIPEGYSVSREKKERFSLILESASTNQTSMYLCASSIHNEQFFGPGTRLTVL.

The V gene is TRBV2, the J gene TRBJ1-5; D remains unclear. Germline V gene data show CDR1 as SNHLY and CDR2 as FYNNEI. This CDR3 comprises 15 residues. V lost 1 base and J 3 bases, leaving 10 bases between the germline ends. The CDR3 bases are TGTGCCAGCAGTGAAGGAGACAAAGACAATCAGCCCCAGCATTTT. Its protein product is CASSEGDKDNQPQHF.

The chain is built from TRBV4-1 and TRBJ2-5, with D maybe TRBD2 (6 bases). V lost 0 bases, J lost 5 bases, and 13 bases lay in between. The CDR3 consists of 15 residues. Germline loops: CDR1 MGHRA, CDR2 YSYEKL. CDR3 region: CASSQDRRGWETQYF. The CDR3 nucleotides are TGCGCCAGCAGCCAAGATCGGCGGGGTTGGGAGACCCAGTACTTC.

This clone showed up just once. The rearrangement joins TRBV18 to TRBJ2-7, with 12 bases lining up with TRBD1. Unmatched junction bases numbered 5, after V lost 5 bases and J lost 6 bases. The germline V gene encodes CDR1 KGHSH and CDR2 LQKENI. The CDR3 totals 14 residues. CDR3 sequence reads: CASSSGTGGGEQYF. CDR3 DNA: TGTGCCAGCTCATCCGGGACAGGGGGCGGCGAGCAGTACTTC. Variable domain in full (rest from reference TRBV18 and TRBJ2-7): NAGVMQNPRHLVRRRGQEARLRCSPMKGHSHVYWYRQLPEEGLKFMVYLQKENIIDESGMPKERFSAEFPKEGPSILRIQQVVRGDSAAYFCASSSGTGGGEQYFGPGTRLTVT.

The CDR3 sequence is CASRYLADGTDTQYF. CDR3 in DNA: TGCGCCAGCAGATACCTAGCGGACGGCACAGATACGCAGTATTTT. The chain recombines TRBV5-1 with TRBJ2-3, with 7 nucleotides matching TRBD2. The V segment lost 5 bases and the J segment 1 base; nucleotides outside the gene matches: 7. This CDR3 contains 15 residues. CDR1 is SGHRS, CDR2 YFSETQ, per germline.

The gene calls are TRBV10-3 and TRBJ2-3; a weak D match, TRBD2 (7 bases). V was trimmed by 5 bases and J by 5 bases, leaving 20 bases between them. Germline assignment: CDR1 ENHRY and CDR2 SYGVKD. The CDR3 is 16 amino acids. The DNA for the CDR3 is TGTGCCATCAGTTACCCTGGGGGGGGGCAAGGAGATACGCAGTATTTT. Translated, it gives CAISYPGGGQGDTQYF.

This clone was detected a few times. This chain connects TRBV2 to TRBJ2-1, with 11 bases fitting TRBD2. There are 15 residues in the CDR3. V shed 6 bases and J 7 bases; nucleotides not matched to a gene: 8. CDR1 is SNHLY and CDR2 is FYNNEI in the germline V gene. Here the CDR3 reads CASRKGLAAKNEQFF. The CDR3 bases are TGTGCCAGCAGGAAGGGACTAGCGGCAAAGAATGAGCAGTTCTTC.

The chain employs TRBV3-1 (or the pseudogene TRBV3-2) and TRBJ1-5; 8 nucleotides align to TRBD1. Trimming took 2 bases from V and 0 from J; bases not matched to a gene: 0. Germline CDR1 and CDR2: LGHDT and YNNKEL (reference sequence). CDR3 size: 15 residues. The CDR3 nucleotides read TGTGCCAGCAGCCAACAGGGGGCTAGCAATCAGCCCCAGCATTTT. It yields the protein CASSQQGASNQPQHF.

The chain employs TRBV12-3 or TRBV12-4 and TRBJ2-7; 8 nucleotides match TRBD2. The CDR3 spans 13 residues. The ends lost 5 bases at V and 3 bases at J; junction bases unmatched: 3. CDR3 coding DNA: TGTGCCAGCAGTCGGGGGGGCCACTACGAGCAGTACTTC. Amino acid sequence: CASSRGGHYEQYF.

The V call is TRBV30, the J call TRBJ1-6, with D uncertain. V lost 3 bases and J 7 bases, leaving 19 bases between the germline ends. The length of the CDR3 is 16 residues. Germline V lookup: CDR1 GTSNPN, CDR2 SVGIG (reference sequence). In DNA form, the CDR3 reads TGTGCCTGGAGCGGGGTCGGAGGGCGCCGGAATTCACCCCTCCACTTT. It translates to CAWSGVGGRRNSPLHF.

This clone was seen a few times. This chain joins TRBV5-1 and TRBJ1-3, with a tentative D call TRBD1 (6 bases). Germline CDR1 is SGHRS and CDR2 is YFSETQ. There are 17 residues in the CDR3. The germline V and J ends were trimmed by 0 bases and 4 bases, with 17 bases remaining between them. The CDR3, as DNA: TGCGCCAGCAGCTTGGACCCCCCCGGGACACTGGGAAACACCATATATTTT. Its protein product is CASSLDPPGTLGNTIYF. The complete variable domain, with remaining parts taken from reference TRBV5-1 and TRBJ1-3, reads KAGVTQTPRYLIKTRGQQVTLSCSPISGHRSVSWYQQTPGQGLQFLFEYFSETQRNKGNFPGRFSGRQFSNSRSEMNVSTLELGDSALYLCASSLDPPGTLGNTIYFGEGSWLTVV.

The rearrangement uses TRBV5-1 and TRBJ2-2; D remains ambiguous. The CDR3 consists of 16 residues. CDR1 is SGHRS and CDR2 is YFSETQ in the germline V gene. V dropped 0 bases and J dropped 0 bases, with 9 bases sitting between them. The CDR3 reads CASSLAGNANTGELFF. CDR3 DNA sequence: TGCGCCAGCAGCTTGGCAGGAAACGCGAACACCGGGGAGCTGTTTTTT.

The CDR3 sequence is CASSESGWGGSYEQYF. The CDR3 DNA reads as TGCGCCAGCAGTGAGTCGGGTTGGGGGGGTTCCTACGAGCAGTACTTC. The chain recombines TRBV10-2 with TRBJ2-7, with 7 positions matching TRBD2. The CDR3 loop spans 16 amino acids. The germline V gene encodes CDR1 WSHSY and CDR2 SAAADI. Losses at the gene ends were 0 bases for V and 1 base for J; bases not matched to a gene: 6.